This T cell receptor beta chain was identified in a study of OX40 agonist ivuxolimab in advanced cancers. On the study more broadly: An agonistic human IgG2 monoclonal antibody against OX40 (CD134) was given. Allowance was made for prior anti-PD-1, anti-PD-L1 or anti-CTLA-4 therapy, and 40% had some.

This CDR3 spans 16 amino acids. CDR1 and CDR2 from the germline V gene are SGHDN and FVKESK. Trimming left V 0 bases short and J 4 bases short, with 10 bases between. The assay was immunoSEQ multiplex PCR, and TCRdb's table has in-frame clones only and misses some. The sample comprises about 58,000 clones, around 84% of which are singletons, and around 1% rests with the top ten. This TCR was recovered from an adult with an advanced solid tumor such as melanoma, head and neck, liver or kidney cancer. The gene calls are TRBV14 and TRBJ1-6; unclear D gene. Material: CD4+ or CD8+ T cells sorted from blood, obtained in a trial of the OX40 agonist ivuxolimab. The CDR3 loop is CASSQDLPAYNSPLHF. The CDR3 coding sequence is TGTGCCAGCAGCCAAGACCTTCCAGCATATAATTCACCCCTCCACTTT.